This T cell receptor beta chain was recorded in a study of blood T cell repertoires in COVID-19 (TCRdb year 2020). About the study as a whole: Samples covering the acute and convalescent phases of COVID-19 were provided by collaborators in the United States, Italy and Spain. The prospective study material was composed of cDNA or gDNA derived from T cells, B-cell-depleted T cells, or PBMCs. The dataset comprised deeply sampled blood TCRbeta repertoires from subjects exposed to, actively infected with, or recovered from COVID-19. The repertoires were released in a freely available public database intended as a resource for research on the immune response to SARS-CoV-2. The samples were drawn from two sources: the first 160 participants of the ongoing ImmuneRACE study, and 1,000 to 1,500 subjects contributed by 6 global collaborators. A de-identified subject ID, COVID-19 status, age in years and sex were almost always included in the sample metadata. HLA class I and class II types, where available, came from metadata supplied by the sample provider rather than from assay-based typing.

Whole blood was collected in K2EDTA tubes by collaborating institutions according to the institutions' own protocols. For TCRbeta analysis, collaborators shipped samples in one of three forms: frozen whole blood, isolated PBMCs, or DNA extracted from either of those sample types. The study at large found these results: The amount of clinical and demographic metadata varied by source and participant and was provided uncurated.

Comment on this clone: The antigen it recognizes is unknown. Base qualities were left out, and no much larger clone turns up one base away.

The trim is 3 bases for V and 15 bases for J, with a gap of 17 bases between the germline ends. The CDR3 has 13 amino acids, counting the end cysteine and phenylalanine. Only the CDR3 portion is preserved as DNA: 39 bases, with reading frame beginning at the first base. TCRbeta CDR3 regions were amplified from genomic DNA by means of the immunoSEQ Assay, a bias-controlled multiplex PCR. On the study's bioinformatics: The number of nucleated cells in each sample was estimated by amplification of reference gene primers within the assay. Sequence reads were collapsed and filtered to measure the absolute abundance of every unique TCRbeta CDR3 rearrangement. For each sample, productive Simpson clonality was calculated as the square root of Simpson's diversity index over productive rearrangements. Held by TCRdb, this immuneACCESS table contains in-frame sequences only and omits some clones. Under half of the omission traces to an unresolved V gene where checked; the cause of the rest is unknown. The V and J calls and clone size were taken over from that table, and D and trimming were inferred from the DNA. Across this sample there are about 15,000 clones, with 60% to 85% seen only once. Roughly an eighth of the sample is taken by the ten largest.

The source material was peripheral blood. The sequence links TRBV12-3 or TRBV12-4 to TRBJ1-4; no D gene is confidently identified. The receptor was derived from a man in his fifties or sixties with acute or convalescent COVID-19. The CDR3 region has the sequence CASSLGSGTPLFF. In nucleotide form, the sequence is TGTGCCAGCAGTTTGGGATCGGGAACCCCCTTGTTTTTT.